Given below is one T cell receptor beta chain in context. This clonotype was observed a handful of times. It has no known antigen specificity. No per-base quality is available; no much larger clone lies one base away. The donors were around 39 Caucasian individuals from Russia, aged roughly 6 to 95 years, who were systemically healthy. Each donor gave roughly 9.5 milliliters of peripheral blood, collected into EDTA-treated Vacutainer tubes. Ficoll-Paque density-gradient centrifugation was used to isolate PBMCs, with at least 6 million obtained per sample. Trizol reagent was used to extract total RNA from the PBMCs, yielding at least 5 micrograms per sample. For every donor, an aliquot of PBMCs went through flow cytometry to measure the percentages of naive CD45RAhigh/CD27high T cells. This specimen comes from a study of blood T cells in healthy people across ages (dated by TCRdb to between 2015 and 2017). As for the study more broadly: In model experiments, template switching captured about one uniquely barcoded TCR beta cDNA molecule for every two T cells. Using the same blood draw, the study looked at two additional independent replicas of 1 million unique cDNA reads for two donors, one aged 18 to 30 and the other aged 80 or older. The study measured age-related changes in TCR beta repertoire diversity using deep sequencing normalized with unique cDNA molecular identifiers. To avoid experimental bias, donors of different ages were randomly spread across the sequencing lanes. Donors were grouped into four age groups: young (average about 15 years), middle-aged (roughly 37), aged (around 56) and long-lived (roughly 80). Study-wide conclusions, independent of this receptor: Estimates of total diversity from one million sequenced T cells were regarded as lower bounds and underestimates. The percentage of naive T cells measured by flow cytometry correlated strongly with observed TCR beta diversity. Compared with the aged group, the long-lived group had more naive CD4+ T cells, fewer expanded clones and increased TCR diversity, a pattern suggesting age selection. Because profiling used bulk unsorted PBMCs, naive and antigen-experienced compartments could not be compared conclusively. Observed TCR beta diversity per million T cells fell roughly linearly with age, and a significant reduction was already apparent by age roughly 40. Because the CMV infection status of the donors was unknown, age-related changes in expanded clonotypes may potentially have been confounded.

From its cysteine to its phenylalanine, the CDR3 spans 15 amino acids. Just CDR3 DNA is preserved here, 45 bases in frame from base 1. V loses 6 bases at its end and J loses 0 bases; junction bases beyond the gene matches: 9. CDR1 is given as SQVTM and CDR2 as ANQGSEA, both from the germline V gene. Libraries were constructed by 5' RACE. A second PCR of about 6 to 12 cycles was performed with a sample-barcoded 5' primer and a J-beta primer mix. A template-switch 5' adaptor carrying 12 random nucleotides introduced a unique molecular identifier onto each TCR beta cDNA molecule. Each sample yielded at least 2.5 million CDR3-containing paired-end reads. First-strand cDNA synthesis was performed from all RNA using the Mint cDNA synthesis kit, with priming by a TRBC-specific oligonucleotide. After uracil-DNA glycosylase treatment, a first 18-cycle PCR used universal primers M1SS and BC2_uni_R on all cDNA. For the original study's pipeline: Normalization of each sample was performed by random selection of 1 million high-quality reads, each carrying a distinct molecular identifier. Reads sharing molecular identifiers were discarded rather than binned into consensus sequences. MiTCR, set to a Q25 quality threshold and the strictest error-elimination algorithm, was used for CDR3 identification, clonotype clustering and error correction. A nonparametric unseen species model using Euler transformation provided a lower-bound estimate of total TCR beta diversity. TCRdb passed the public sequencing reads through fastp at Q25 and MiXCR, retaining productive beta sequences. CDR3 protein sequences are deduplicated, and each keeps its most common genes and DNA. Here the V and J calls rest on TCRdb's processing, not on the authors' analysis. The sample data list around 1,900,000 distinct CDR3 sequences, and more than 35% of these were observed just once. The ten largest make up under 30% of the sample.

Sequenced input: blood. The receptor chain draws on TRBV29-1 and TRBJ2-3; 7 central nucleotides agree with TRBD2. The receptor was derived from a human donor in good health. The DNA sequence reads TGCAGCGTGGCCGGGACTACCCCTAGCACAGATACGCAGTATTTT. It codes for CSVAGTTPSTDTQYF.